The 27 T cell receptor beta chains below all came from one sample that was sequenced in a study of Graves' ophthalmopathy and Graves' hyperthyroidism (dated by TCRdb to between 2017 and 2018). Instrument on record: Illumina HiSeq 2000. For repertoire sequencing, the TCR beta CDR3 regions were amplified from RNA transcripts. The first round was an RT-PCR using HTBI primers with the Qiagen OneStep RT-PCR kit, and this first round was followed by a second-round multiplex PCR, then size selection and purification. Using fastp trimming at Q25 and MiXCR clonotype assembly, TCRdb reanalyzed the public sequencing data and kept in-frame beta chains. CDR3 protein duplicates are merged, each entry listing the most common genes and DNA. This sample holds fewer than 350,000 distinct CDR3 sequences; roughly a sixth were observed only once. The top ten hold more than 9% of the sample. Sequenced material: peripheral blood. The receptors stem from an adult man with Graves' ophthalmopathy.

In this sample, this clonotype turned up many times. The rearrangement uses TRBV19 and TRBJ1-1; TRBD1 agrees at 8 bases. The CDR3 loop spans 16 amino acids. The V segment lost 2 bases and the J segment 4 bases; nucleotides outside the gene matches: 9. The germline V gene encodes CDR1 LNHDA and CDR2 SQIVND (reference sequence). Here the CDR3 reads CASSISGQGIGTEAFF. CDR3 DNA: TGTGCCAGTAGTATAAGCGGACAGGGAATAGGCACTGAAGCTTTCTTT.

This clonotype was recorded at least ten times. CDR3 bases: TGTGCCAGCAGTTTGGACCTTAGCAATCAGCCCCAGCATTTT. Amino acids: CASSLDLSNQPQHF. The chain links TRBV12-3 or TRBV12-4 to TRBJ1-5; D is ambiguous. Trimming removed 3 bases at V and 0 bases at J, with 6 bases between. The CDR3 is made up of 14 amino acids.

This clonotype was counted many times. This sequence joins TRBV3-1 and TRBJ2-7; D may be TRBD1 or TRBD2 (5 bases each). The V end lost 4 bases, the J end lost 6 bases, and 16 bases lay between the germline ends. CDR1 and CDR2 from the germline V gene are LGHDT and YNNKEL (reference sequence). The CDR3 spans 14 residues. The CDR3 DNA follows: TGTGCCAGCAGCCCCGAAGGGACCTCGGGCGAGCAGTACTTC. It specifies CASSPEGTSGEQYF.

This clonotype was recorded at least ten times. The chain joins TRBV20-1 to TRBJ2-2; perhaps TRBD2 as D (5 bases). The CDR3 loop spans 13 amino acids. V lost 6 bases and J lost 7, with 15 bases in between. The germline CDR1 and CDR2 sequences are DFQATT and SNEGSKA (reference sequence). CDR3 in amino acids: CSAEPRAVGELFF. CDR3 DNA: TGCAGTGCAGAGCCTCGAGCGGTCGGGGAGCTGTTTTTT.

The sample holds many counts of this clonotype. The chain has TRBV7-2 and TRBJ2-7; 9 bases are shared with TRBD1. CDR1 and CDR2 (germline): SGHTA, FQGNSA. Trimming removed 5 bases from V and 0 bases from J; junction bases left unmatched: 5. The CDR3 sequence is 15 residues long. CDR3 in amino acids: CASSQGQGVSYEQYF. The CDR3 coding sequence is TGTGCCAGCAGCCAGGGACAGGGTGTCTCCTACGAGCAGTACTTC.

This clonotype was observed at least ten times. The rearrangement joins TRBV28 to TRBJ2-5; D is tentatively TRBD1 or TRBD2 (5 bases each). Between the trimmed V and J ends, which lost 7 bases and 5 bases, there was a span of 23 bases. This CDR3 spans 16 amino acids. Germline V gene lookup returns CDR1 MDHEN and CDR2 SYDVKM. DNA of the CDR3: TGTGCCAGCACCACCCCCCGGGGCTGGCGCGACGAGACCCAGTACTTC. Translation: CASTTPRGWRDETQYF.

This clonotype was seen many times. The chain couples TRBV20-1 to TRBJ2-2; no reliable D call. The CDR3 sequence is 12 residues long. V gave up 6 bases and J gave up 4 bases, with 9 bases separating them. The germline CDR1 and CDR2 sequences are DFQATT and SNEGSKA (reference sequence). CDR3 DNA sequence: TGCAGTGCACCACGAGGCACCGGGGAGCTGTTTTTT. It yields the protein CSAPRGTGELFF.

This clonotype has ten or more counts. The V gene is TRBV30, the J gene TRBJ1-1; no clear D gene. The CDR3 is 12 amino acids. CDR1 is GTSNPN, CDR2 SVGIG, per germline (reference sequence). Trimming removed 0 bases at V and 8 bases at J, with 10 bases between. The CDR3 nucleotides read TGTGCCTGGAGTGTAACTTTCGGGGAAGCTTTCTTT. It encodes CAWSVTFGEAFF.

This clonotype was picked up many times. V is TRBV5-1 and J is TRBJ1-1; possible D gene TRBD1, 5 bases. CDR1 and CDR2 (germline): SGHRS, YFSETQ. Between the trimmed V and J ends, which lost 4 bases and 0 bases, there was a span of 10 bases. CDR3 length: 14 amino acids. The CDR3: CASSPDSMNTEAFF. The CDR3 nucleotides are TGCGCCAGCAGCCCCGACAGCATGAACACTGAAGCTTTCTTT.

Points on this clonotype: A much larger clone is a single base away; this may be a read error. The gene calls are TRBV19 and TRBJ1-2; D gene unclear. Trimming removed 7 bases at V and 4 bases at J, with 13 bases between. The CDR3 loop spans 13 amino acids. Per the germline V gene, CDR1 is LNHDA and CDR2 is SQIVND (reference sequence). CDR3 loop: CASMGKSLYGYTF. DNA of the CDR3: TGTGCCAGTATGGGGAAGTCACTCTATGGCTACACCTTC. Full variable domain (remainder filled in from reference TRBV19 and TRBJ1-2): DGGITQSPKYLFRKEGQNVTLSCEQNLNHDAMYWYRQDPGQGLRLIYYSQIVNDFQKGDIAEGYSVSREKKESFPLTVTSAQKNPTAFYLCASMGKSLYGYTFGSGTRLTVV.

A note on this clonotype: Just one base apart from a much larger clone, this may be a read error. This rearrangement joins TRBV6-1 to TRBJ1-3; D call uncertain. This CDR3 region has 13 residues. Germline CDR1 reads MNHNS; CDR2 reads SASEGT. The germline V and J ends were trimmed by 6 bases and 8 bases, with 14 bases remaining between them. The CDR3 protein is CASSPERGYTIYF. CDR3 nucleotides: TGTGCCAGCAGCCCAGAACGCGGATACACCATATATTTT.

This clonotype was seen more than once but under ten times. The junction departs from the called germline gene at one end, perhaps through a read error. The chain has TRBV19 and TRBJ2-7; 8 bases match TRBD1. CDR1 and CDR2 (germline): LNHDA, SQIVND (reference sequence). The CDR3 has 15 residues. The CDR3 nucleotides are TGTGTCAGTAGTCGGACAGGGTTCTATTCTGACGAGCAGTACTTC. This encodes CVSSRTGFYSDEQYF. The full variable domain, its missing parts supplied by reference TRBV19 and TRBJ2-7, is DGGITQSPKYLFRKEGQNVTLSCEQNLNHDAMYWYRQDPGQGLRLIYYSQIVNDFQKGDIAEGYSVSREKKESFPLTVTSAQKNPTAFYLCVSSRTGFYSDEQYFGPGTRLTVT.

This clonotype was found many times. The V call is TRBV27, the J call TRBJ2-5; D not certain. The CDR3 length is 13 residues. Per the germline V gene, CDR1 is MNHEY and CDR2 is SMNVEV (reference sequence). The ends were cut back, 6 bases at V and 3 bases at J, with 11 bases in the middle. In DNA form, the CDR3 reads TGTGCCAGCAGGGGCGATTGGGAAGAGACCCAGTACTTC. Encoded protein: CASRGDWEETQYF.

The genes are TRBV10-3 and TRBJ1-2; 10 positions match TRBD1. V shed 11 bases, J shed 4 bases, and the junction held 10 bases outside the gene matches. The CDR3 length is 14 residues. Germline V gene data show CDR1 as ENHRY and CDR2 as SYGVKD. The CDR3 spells CAATGTGETYGYTF. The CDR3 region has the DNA TGTGCCGCCACCGGGACAGGGGAGACCTATGGCTACACCTTC.

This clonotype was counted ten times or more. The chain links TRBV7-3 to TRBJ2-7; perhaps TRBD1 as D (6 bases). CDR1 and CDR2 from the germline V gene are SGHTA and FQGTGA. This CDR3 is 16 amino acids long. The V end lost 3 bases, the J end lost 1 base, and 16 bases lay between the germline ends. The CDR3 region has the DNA TGTGCCAGCAGCTTTTTGGGGGCCGACCTTTCCTACGAGCAGTACTTC. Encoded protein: CASSFLGADLSYEQYF. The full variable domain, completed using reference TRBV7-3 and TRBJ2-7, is GAGVSQTPSNKVTEKGKYVELRCDPISGHTALYWYRQSLGQGPEFLIYFQGTGAADDSGLPNDRFFAVRPEGSVSTLKIQRTERGDSAVYLCASSFLGADLSYEQYFGPGTRLTVT.

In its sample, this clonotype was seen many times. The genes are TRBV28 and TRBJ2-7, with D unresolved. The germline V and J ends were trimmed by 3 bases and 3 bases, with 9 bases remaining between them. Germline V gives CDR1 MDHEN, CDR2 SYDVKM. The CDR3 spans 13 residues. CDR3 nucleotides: TGTGCCAGCAGTTTGCCTGAAGACTACGAGCAGTACTTC. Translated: CASSLPEDYEQYF.

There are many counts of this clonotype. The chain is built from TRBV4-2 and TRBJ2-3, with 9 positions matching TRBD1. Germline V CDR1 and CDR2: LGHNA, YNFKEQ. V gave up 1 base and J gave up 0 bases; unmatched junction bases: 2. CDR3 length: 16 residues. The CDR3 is CASSQVQGASTDTQYF. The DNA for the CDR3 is TGTGCCAGCAGCCAAGTACAGGGGGCTAGCACAGATACGCAGTATTTT.

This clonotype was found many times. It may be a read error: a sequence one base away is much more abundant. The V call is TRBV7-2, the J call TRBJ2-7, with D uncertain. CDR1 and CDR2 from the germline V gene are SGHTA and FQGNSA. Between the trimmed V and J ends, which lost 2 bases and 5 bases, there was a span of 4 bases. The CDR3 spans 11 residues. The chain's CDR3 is CASSLNHEQYF. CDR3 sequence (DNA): TGTGCCAGCAGCTTAAACCACGAGCAGTACTTC.

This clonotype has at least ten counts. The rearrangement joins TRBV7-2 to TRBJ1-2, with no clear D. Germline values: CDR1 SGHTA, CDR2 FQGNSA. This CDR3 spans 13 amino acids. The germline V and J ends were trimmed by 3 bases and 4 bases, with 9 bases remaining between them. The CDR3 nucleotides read TGTGCCAGCAGCTTTGGACCTTCCTATGGCTACACCTTC. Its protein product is CASSFGPSYGYTF.

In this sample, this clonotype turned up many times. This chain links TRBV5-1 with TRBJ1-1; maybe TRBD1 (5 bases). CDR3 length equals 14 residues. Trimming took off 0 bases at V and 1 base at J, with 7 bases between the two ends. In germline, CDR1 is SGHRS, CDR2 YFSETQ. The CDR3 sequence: CASSLDRTNTEAFF. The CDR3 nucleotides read TGCGCCAGCAGCTTGGACAGGACGAACACTGAAGCTTTCTTT.

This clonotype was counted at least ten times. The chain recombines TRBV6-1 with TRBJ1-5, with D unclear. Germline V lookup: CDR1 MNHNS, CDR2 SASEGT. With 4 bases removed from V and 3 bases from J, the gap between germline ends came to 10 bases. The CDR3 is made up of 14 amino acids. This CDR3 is CASSGQVLNQPQHF. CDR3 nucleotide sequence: TGTGCCAGCAGTGGTCAGGTCCTCAATCAGCCCCAGCATTTT.

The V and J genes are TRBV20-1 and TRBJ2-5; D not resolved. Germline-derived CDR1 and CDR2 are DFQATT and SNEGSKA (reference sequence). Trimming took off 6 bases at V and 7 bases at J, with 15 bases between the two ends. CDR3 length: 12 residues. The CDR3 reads CSATPPPATQYF. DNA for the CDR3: TGCAGTGCCACCCCGCCCCCTGCGACCCAGTACTTC.

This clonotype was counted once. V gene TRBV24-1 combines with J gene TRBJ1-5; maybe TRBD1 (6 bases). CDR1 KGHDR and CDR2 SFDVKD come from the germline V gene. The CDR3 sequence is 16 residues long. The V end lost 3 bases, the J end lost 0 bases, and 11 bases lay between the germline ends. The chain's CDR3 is CATSDRTEDSNQPQHF. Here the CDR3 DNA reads TGTGCCACCAGTGATCGGACAGAAGATAGCAATCAGCCCCAGCATTTT.

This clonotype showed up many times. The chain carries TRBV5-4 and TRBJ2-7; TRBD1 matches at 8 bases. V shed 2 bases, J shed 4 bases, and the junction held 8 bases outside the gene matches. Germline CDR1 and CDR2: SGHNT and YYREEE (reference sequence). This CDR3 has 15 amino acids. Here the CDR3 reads CASSLGTTGGYEQYF. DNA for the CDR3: TGTGCCAGCAGCTTAGGTACCACAGGGGGGTACGAGCAGTACTTC.

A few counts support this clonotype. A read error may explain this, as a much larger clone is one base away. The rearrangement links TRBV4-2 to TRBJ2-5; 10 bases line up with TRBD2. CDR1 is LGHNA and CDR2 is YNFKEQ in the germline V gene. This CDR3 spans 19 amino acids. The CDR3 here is CGSSQDIGTSDLNQETQYF. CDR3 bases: TGTGGCAGCAGCCAAGATATTGGGACTAGCGATCTGAACCAAGAGACCCAGTACTTC.

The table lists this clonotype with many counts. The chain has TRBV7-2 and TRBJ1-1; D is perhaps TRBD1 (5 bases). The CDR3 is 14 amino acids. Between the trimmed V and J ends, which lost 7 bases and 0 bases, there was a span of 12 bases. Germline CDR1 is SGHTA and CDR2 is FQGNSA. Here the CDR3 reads CASTYEGMNTEAFF. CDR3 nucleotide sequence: TGTGCCAGCACCTACGAGGGGATGAACACTGAAGCTTTCTTT.

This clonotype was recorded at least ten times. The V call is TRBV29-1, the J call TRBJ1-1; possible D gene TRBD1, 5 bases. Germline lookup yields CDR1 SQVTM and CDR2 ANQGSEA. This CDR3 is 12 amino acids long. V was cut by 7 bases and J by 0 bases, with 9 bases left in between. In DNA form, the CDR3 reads TGCAGCGCGGGACGGTTGAACACTGAAGCTTTCTTT. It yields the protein CSAGRLNTEAFF.